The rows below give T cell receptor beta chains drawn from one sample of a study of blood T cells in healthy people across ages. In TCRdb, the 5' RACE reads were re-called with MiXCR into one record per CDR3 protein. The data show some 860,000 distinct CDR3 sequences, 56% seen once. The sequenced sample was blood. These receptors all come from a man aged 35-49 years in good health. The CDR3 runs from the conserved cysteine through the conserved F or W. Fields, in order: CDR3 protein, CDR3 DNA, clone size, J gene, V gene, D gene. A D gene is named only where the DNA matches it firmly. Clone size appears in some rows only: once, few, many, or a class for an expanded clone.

CDR3: CASTLLGKSTDTQYF
DNA: TGTGCCAGCACCCTACTAGGTAAAAGCACAGATACGCAGTATTTT
size: few
J: TRBJ2-3
V: TRBV6-6
D: .

CDR3: CASSLAARNTDTQYF
DNA: TGTGCCAGCAGCTTAGCTGCTAGGAACACAGATACGCAGTATTTT
size: .
J: TRBJ2-3
V: TRBV7-6
D: .

CDR3: CASSQDWSPGGGETQYF
DNA: TGCGCCAGCAGCCAAGATTGGTCGCCGGGAGGGGGGGAGACCCAGTACTTC
size: .
J: TRBJ2-5
V: TRBV4-1
D: TRBD2

CDR3: CAAAGQGGRGDWYEQYF
DNA: TGTGCCGCGGCGGGACAGGGAGGTCGCGGTGATTGGTACGAGCAGTACTTC
size: few
J: TRBJ2-7
V: TRBV28
D: TRBD1

CDR3: CASSPRGSPTDTQYF
DNA: TGTGCCAGCAGCCCCCGAGGGAGTCCCACAGATACGCAGTATTTT
size: few
J: TRBJ2-3
V: TRBV9
D: .

CDR3: CSVVLLLGPSYEQYF
DNA: TGCAGCGTTGTTTTACTGCTGGGCCCTTCCTACGAGCAGTACTTC
size: few
J: TRBJ2-7
V: TRBV29-1
D: .

CDR3: CASSSYRGSSTDTQYF
DNA: TGTGCCAGCAGCTCCTACAGGGGCTCTAGCACAGATACGCAGTATTTT
size: many
J: TRBJ2-3
V: TRBV5-6
D: TRBD1

CDR3: CASSVAEGASTDTQYF
DNA: TGTGCCAGCAGCGTAGCTGAGGGGGCCAGCACAGATACGCAGTATTTT
size: .
J: TRBJ2-3
V: TRBV9
D: TRBD1

CDR3: CAISAGPGQGFNEQFF
DNA: TGTGCCATCAGTGCGGGACCGGGACAGGGGTTCAATGAGCAGTTCTTC
size: few
J: TRBJ2-1
V: TRBV10-3
D: TRBD1

CDR3: CASSPRDRPYEKLFF
DNA: TGTGCCAGCAGCCCCCGGGACAGGCCGTATGAAAAACTGTTTTTT
size: .
J: TRBJ1-4
V: TRBV12-3/TRBV12-4
D: TRBD1

CDR3: CASSEHADLGYTF
DNA: TGCGCCAGCAGTGAACACGCAGACCTCGGCTACACCTTC
size: .
J: TRBJ1-2
V: TRBV10-2
D: .

CDR3: CASGWGNPKDEQYF
DNA: TGTGCCAGCGGGTGGGGCAACCCCAAGGACGAGCAGTACTTC
size: few
J: TRBJ2-7
V: TRBV6-5
D: .

CDR3: CASSTAGTGNSPLHF
DNA: TGTGCCAGCAGCACAGCCGGGACAGGGAATTCACCCCTCCACTTT
size: .
J: TRBJ1-6
V: TRBV9
D: TRBD1

CDR3: CASSIAMDLETQYF
DNA: TGTGCCAGCAGCATCGCAATGGATCTGGAGACCCAGTACTTC
size: few
J: TRBJ2-5
V: TRBV7-9
D: .

CDR3: CASSQRQLQETQYF
DNA: TGTGCCAGCAGCCAGCGACAGCTCCAAGAGACCCAGTACTTC
size: few
J: TRBJ2-5
V: TRBV11-1
D: .

CDR3: CAWSGGQGHYGYTF
DNA: TGTGCCTGGAGTGGTGGACAGGGGCACTATGGCTACACCTTC
size: few
J: TRBJ1-2
V: TRBV30
D: TRBD1

CDR3: CASSLEQASGRGVNEQFF
DNA: TGTGCCAGCAGCCTAGAACAGGCTAGCGGGAGGGGTGTCAATGAGCAGTTCTTC
size: .
J: TRBJ2-1
V: TRBV4-2
D: TRBD2

CDR3: CASSQEAFPRQETQYF
DNA: TGTGCCAGCAGCCAAGAGGCGTTCCCCAGACAAGAGACCCAGTACTTC
size: .
J: TRBJ2-5
V: TRBV4-2
D: .

CDR3: CATLPGGVGGYEQYF
DNA: TGTGCCACCCTGCCCGGCGGGGTTGGAGGCTACGAGCAGTACTTC
size: .
J: TRBJ2-7
V: TRBV10-3
D: .

CDR3: CASSLISSGGVNNEQYF
DNA: TGTGCCAGCAGCTTAATATCTAGCGGGGGGGTCAACAATGAGCAGTACTTC
size: .
J: TRBJ2-7
V: TRBV7-2
D: TRBD2

CDR3: CASSVAVTPYEQYF
DNA: TGTGCCAGCAGTGTGGCGGTGACACCCTACGAGCAGTACTTC
size: .
J: TRBJ2-7
V: TRBV25-1
D: .

CDR3: CASSKGISAAQPQHF
DNA: TGTGCCAGCAGTAAAGGGATTTCCGCAGCCCAGCCCCAGCATTTT
size: .
J: TRBJ1-5
V: TRBV6-5
D: .

CDR3: CSASAGAKNIQYF
DNA: TGCAGTGCCAGCGCTGGGGCCAAAAACATTCAGTACTTC
size: .
J: TRBJ2-4
V: TRBV20-1
D: .

CDR3: CASSYRPGGPYGYTF
DNA: TGTGCCAGCAGCTATCGACCAGGGGGACCCTATGGCTACACCTTC
size: once
J: TRBJ1-2
V: TRBV27
D: TRBD1

CDR3: CSALDRGLQYF
DNA: TGCAGTGCTCTGGACAGGGGCTTGCAGTATTTT
size: .
J: TRBJ2-3
V: TRBV20-1
D: TRBD1

CDR3: CASSVSLAKKCEQYF
DNA: TGTGCCAGCAGCGTATCGCTAGCGAAGAAATGCGAGCAGTACTTC
size: .
J: TRBJ2-7
V: TRBV9
D: .

CDR3: CASSPQDRTYYGYTF
DNA: TGTGCCAGCAGCCCCCAGGACAGGACCTACTATGGCTACACCTTC
size: few
J: TRBJ1-2
V: TRBV5-6
D: TRBD1

CDR3: CAISESGSYVQYF
DNA: TGTGCCATCAGTGAGTCGGGGTCCTACGTGCAGTACTTC
size: .
J: TRBJ2-4
V: TRBV10-3
D: .